A selection of T cell receptor beta chains follows, all from one sample in a study of cytomegalovirus exposure and HLA in healthy donors. Method: immunoSEQ multiplex PCR; TCRdb's copy keeps in-frame clones and lacks some. The sample records roughly 120,000 clones, over 75% being singletons. The sequenced material came from PBMCs. The receptors originated from a woman aged 40 to 50 in good health and CMV-seropositive. Each CDR3 is given with its conserved first and last residue. Each record gives: CDR3 protein, CDR3 DNA, J gene, V gene, clone size, D gene. D genes are given only for firm matches. Size values are once, few and many counts, or a class for expanded clones, and some rows have none.

cdr3_aa: CASSQDFSRRNYGYTF
cdr3_nt: TGCGCCAGCAGCCAAGATTTTAGCAGAAGAAACTATGGCTACACCTTC
j_call: TRBJ1-2
v_call: TRBV4-1
clone_size: few
d_call: .

cdr3_aa: CASSRSPPDTQYF
cdr3_nt: TGTGCCAGCAGCCGGTCCCCCCCAGATACGCAGTATTTT
j_call: TRBJ2-3
v_call: TRBV6-5
clone_size: once
d_call: .

cdr3_aa: CASSVTGTGNTIYF
cdr3_nt: TGTGCCAGCAGTGTAACAGGGACTGGAAACACCATATATTTT
j_call: TRBJ1-3
v_call: TRBV2
clone_size: .
d_call: .

cdr3_aa: CATSRDISGRDTGELFF
cdr3_nt: TGTGCCACCAGCAGAGATATAAGCGGGAGGGACACCGGGGAGCTGTTTTTT
j_call: TRBJ2-2
v_call: TRBV15
clone_size: .
d_call: TRBD2

cdr3_aa: CASSLPDRNYGYTF
cdr3_nt: TGTGCCAGCAGTTTACCGGACAGGAACTATGGCTACACCTTC
j_call: TRBJ1-2
v_call: TRBV28
clone_size: .
d_call: TRBD1

cdr3_aa: CASSPRTGNTEAFF
cdr3_nt: TGTGCCAGCAGCCCCAGGACAGGGAACACTGAAGCTTTCTTT
j_call: TRBJ1-1
v_call: TRBV7-9
clone_size: .
d_call: TRBD1

cdr3_aa: CASSLWLAGLTGNEQFF
cdr3_nt: TGTGCCAGCAGCTTATGGCTAGCGGGGCTCACGGGCAATGAGCAGTTCTTC
j_call: TRBJ2-1
v_call: TRBV7-9
clone_size: .
d_call: TRBD2

cdr3_aa: CASSDSIGQGLYGYTF
cdr3_nt: TGTGCCAGCAGTGATTCGATAGGACAGGGGCTCTATGGCTACACCTTC
j_call: TRBJ1-2
v_call: TRBV6-1
clone_size: .
d_call: TRBD1

cdr3_aa: CASSPQAAKNIQYF
cdr3_nt: TGTGCCAGCAGTCCCCAGGCAGCCAAAAACATTCAGTACTTC
j_call: TRBJ2-4
v_call: TRBV28
clone_size: .
d_call: .

cdr3_aa: CASSYWRGQPQHF
cdr3_nt: TGTGCCAGCAGTTACTGGAGGGGCCAGCCCCAGCATTTT
j_call: TRBJ1-5
v_call: TRBV6-5
clone_size: .
d_call: .

cdr3_aa: CSGYGGDTQYF
cdr3_nt: TGCAGTGGATACGGGGGAGATACGCAGTATTTT
j_call: TRBJ2-3
v_call: TRBV20-1
clone_size: once
d_call: .

cdr3_aa: CASSLAQGDYEQYF
cdr3_nt: TGTGCCAGCAGCTTAGCACAGGGGGACTACGAGCAGTACTTC
j_call: TRBJ2-7
v_call: TRBV7-9
clone_size: few
d_call: TRBD1

cdr3_aa: CASGRTGLANTEAFF
cdr3_nt: TGTGCCAGCGGTAGGACAGGGCTGGCGAACACTGAAGCTTTCTTT
j_call: TRBJ1-1
v_call: TRBV28
clone_size: .
d_call: TRBD1

cdr3_aa: CASSQTGVAFF
cdr3_nt: TGTGCCAGCAGCCAGACAGGGGTTGCTTTCTTT
j_call: TRBJ1-1
v_call: TRBV7-3
clone_size: .
d_call: TRBD1

cdr3_aa: CAISEPGQASYGYTF
cdr3_nt: TGTGCCATCAGTGAGCCGGGACAGGCGAGCTATGGCTACACCTTC
j_call: TRBJ1-2
v_call: TRBV10-3
clone_size: .
d_call: TRBD1

cdr3_aa: CATSRPGLAGLREQYF
cdr3_nt: TGTGCCACCAGCAGACCGGGACTAGCGGGACTGAGGGAGCAGTACTTC
j_call: TRBJ2-7
v_call: TRBV15
clone_size: .
d_call: TRBD2

cdr3_aa: CASRSQGASYEQYF
cdr3_nt: TGTGCCAGCAGGTCTCAAGGGGCCTCTTACGAGCAGTACTTC
j_call: TRBJ2-7
v_call: TRBV28
clone_size: .
d_call: .

cdr3_aa: CASSPLGSLLNEQYF
cdr3_nt: TGTGCCAGCTCACCACTCGGGTCACTACTCAACGAGCAGTACTTC
j_call: TRBJ2-7
v_call: TRBV18
clone_size: once
d_call: .

cdr3_aa: CASSQTSGRATDTQYF
cdr3_nt: TGTGCCAGCAGCCAAACTAGCGGGAGGGCCACAGATACGCAGTATTTT
j_call: TRBJ2-3
v_call: TRBV14
clone_size: few
d_call: TRBD2

cdr3_aa: CASSLSSPVYRPFDEQYF
cdr3_nt: TGTGCCAGCAGTTTATCGTCCCCCGTTTACAGGCCCTTCGACGAGCAGTACTTC
j_call: TRBJ2-7
v_call: TRBV27
clone_size: .
d_call: .

cdr3_aa: CASSRASGFREKLFF
cdr3_nt: TGTGCCAGCAGCAGGGCCTCAGGGTTTCGCGAAAAACTGTTTTTT
j_call: TRBJ1-4
v_call: TRBV6-1
clone_size: .
d_call: .

cdr3_aa: CASSLLGLAVTGELFF
cdr3_nt: TGTGCCAGCAGCTTATTGGGACTAGCGGTAACCGGGGAGCTGTTTTTT
j_call: TRBJ2-2
v_call: TRBV7-2
clone_size: .
d_call: TRBD2

cdr3_aa: CASSSQGAEGYTF
cdr3_nt: TGCGCCAGCAGCTCACAGGGGGCTGAGGGCTACACCTTC
j_call: TRBJ1-2
v_call: TRBV5-1
clone_size: .
d_call: TRBD1

cdr3_aa: CASSSGDSYEQYF
cdr3_nt: TGTGCCAGCAGTAGCGGAGACTCCTACGAGCAGTACTTC
j_call: TRBJ2-7
v_call: TRBV28
clone_size: .
d_call: .

cdr3_aa: CAWTGYNEQFF
cdr3_nt: TGTGCCTGGACAGGGTACAATGAGCAGTTCTTC
j_call: TRBJ2-1
v_call: TRBV30
clone_size: .
d_call: .

cdr3_aa: CAWSVGGAGEQYF
cdr3_nt: TGTGCCTGGAGTGTAGGCGGGGCTGGTGAGCAGTACTTC
j_call: TRBJ2-7
v_call: TRBV30
clone_size: once
d_call: .

cdr3_aa: CASSLSLAGAYEQYF
cdr3_nt: TGCGCCAGCAGCTTGAGTCTAGCGGGAGCCTACGAGCAGTACTTC
j_call: TRBJ2-7
v_call: TRBV5-1
clone_size: .
d_call: TRBD2

cdr3_aa: CASRSNYGINEQFF
cdr3_nt: TGCGCCAGCAGGAGTAACTACGGTATCAATGAGCAGTTCTTC
j_call: TRBJ2-1
v_call: TRBV4-1
clone_size: few
d_call: .

cdr3_aa: CACPTTGQYNEQFF
cdr3_nt: TGTGCCTGTCCCACCACGGGACAGTACAATGAGCAGTTCTTC
j_call: TRBJ2-1
v_call: TRBV30
clone_size: .
d_call: TRBD1

cdr3_aa: CASSYSDYSNQPQHF
cdr3_nt: TGTGCCAGCAGTTACTCCGACTATAGCAATCAGCCCCAGCATTTT
j_call: TRBJ1-5
v_call: TRBV6-6
clone_size: .
d_call: .

cdr3_aa: CASSLKDGGSEQYF
cdr3_nt: TGCGCCAGCAGCTTAAAGGACGGGGGTTCCGAGCAGTACTTC
j_call: TRBJ2-7
v_call: TRBV5-1
clone_size: .
d_call: .

cdr3_aa: CSVDTGGSYEQYF
cdr3_nt: TGCAGCGTTGACACAGGGGGCTCCTACGAGCAGTACTTC
j_call: TRBJ2-7
v_call: TRBV29-1
clone_size: .
d_call: TRBD1

cdr3_aa: CASSPVMTSSSYEQYF
cdr3_nt: TGTGCCAGCTCACCCGTAATGACGTCTAGCTCCTACGAGCAGTACTTC
j_call: TRBJ2-7
v_call: TRBV18
clone_size: once
d_call: .

cdr3_aa: CSVDEQENYGYTF
cdr3_nt: TGCAGCGTCGACGAACAGGAGAACTATGGCTACACCTTC
j_call: TRBJ1-2
v_call: TRBV29-1
clone_size: few
d_call: .

cdr3_aa: CASSPPAGGPDEQFF
cdr3_nt: TGTGCCAGTAGTCCACCTGCGGGAGGGCCCGATGAGCAGTTCTTC
j_call: TRBJ2-1
v_call: TRBV19
clone_size: .
d_call: TRBD2

cdr3_aa: CASSSRDRVSFYEQYF
cdr3_nt: TGTGCCAGCAGCAGCCGGGACAGGGTTTCCTTCTACGAGCAGTACTTC
j_call: TRBJ2-7
v_call: TRBV11-1
clone_size: .
d_call: TRBD1

cdr3_aa: CASTRAAAQYF
cdr3_nt: TGTGCCAGCACGAGGGCGGCGGCCCAGTACTTC
j_call: TRBJ2-5
v_call: TRBV6-1
clone_size: .
d_call: .

cdr3_aa: CASSQELAFTGELFF
cdr3_nt: TGTGCCAGCAGCCAAGAACTAGCCTTCACCGGGGAGCTGTTTTTT
j_call: TRBJ2-2
v_call: TRBV14
clone_size: .
d_call: .

cdr3_aa: CASRPIQTGGQYF
cdr3_nt: TGTGCCAGCAGACCGATACAGACAGGCGGGCAGTATTTT
j_call: TRBJ2-3
v_call: TRBV6-6
clone_size: .
d_call: .

cdr3_aa: CASSLRQATYEQYF
cdr3_nt: TGTGCCAGCAGTCTCAGACAGGCCACCTACGAGCAGTACTTC
j_call: TRBJ2-7
v_call: TRBV6-5
clone_size: few
d_call: .

cdr3_aa: CASSFGTGASYEQYF
cdr3_nt: TGTGCCAGCAGCTTCGGGACAGGGGCCTCCTACGAGCAGTACTTC
j_call: TRBJ2-7
v_call: TRBV11-2
clone_size: .
d_call: TRBD1

cdr3_aa: CASSSGTIGTDTQYF
cdr3_nt: TGTGCCAGCAGCTCCGGGACAATAGGCACAGATACGCAGTATTTT
j_call: TRBJ2-3
v_call: TRBV7-8
clone_size: .
d_call: .

cdr3_aa: CASSAPGNTEAFF
cdr3_nt: TGTGCCAGCAGTGCTCCAGGGAACACTGAAGCTTTCTTT
j_call: TRBJ1-1
v_call: TRBV6-1
clone_size: few
d_call: .

cdr3_aa: CASSLRQGFSYEQYF
cdr3_nt: TGTGCCAGCAGTTTAAGACAGGGATTTTCCTACGAGCAGTACTTC
j_call: TRBJ2-7
v_call: TRBV28
clone_size: .
d_call: TRBD1

cdr3_aa: CASSSRGGASNQPQHF
cdr3_nt: TGTGCCAGCAGTTCCCGGGGGGGGGCCAGCAATCAGCCCCAGCATTTT
j_call: TRBJ1-5
v_call: TRBV27
clone_size: .
d_call: .

cdr3_aa: CASSVETGGYQETQYF
cdr3_nt: TGTGCCAGCAGCGTCGAGACAGGGGGCTACCAAGAGACCCAGTACTTC
j_call: TRBJ2-5
v_call: TRBV9
clone_size: once
d_call: TRBD1

cdr3_aa: CASSKIRGRDYNQPQHF
cdr3_nt: TGTGCCAGCAGCAAAATCAGGGGTAGGGACTACAATCAGCCCCAGCATTTT
j_call: TRBJ1-5
v_call: TRBV21-1
clone_size: few
d_call: .

cdr3_aa: CSANGEGTQYF
cdr3_nt: TGCAGTGCTAACGGGGAAGGTACGCAGTATTTT
j_call: TRBJ2-3
v_call: TRBV20-1
clone_size: .
d_call: .

cdr3_aa: CASSGRGYEQYF
cdr3_nt: TGTGCCAGCAGCGGGAGGGGGTACGAGCAGTACTTC
j_call: TRBJ2-7
v_call: TRBV7-9
clone_size: once
d_call: .

cdr3_aa: CASINTGGANTEAFF
cdr3_nt: TGTGCCAGTATTAACACAGGGGGCGCGAACACTGAAGCTTTCTTT
j_call: TRBJ1-1
v_call: TRBV19
clone_size: .
d_call: TRBD1

cdr3_aa: CASSYEGSRYQPQHF
cdr3_nt: TGTGCCAGCAGTTACGAGGGTAGCAGGTATCAGCCCCAGCATTTT
j_call: TRBJ1-5
v_call: TRBV6-6
clone_size: .
d_call: .

cdr3_aa: CASSALTGEETQYF
cdr3_nt: TGTGCCAGCTCAGCGCTTACAGGGGAGGAGACCCAGTACTTC
j_call: TRBJ2-5
v_call: TRBV18
clone_size: .
d_call: TRBD1

cdr3_aa: CASSPLRGSSGNTIYF
cdr3_nt: TGTGCCAGCAGCCCCCTCCGCGGCAGCTCTGGAAACACCATATATTTT
j_call: TRBJ1-3
v_call: TRBV27
clone_size: .
d_call: .

cdr3_aa: CASREGGANEKLFF
cdr3_nt: TGTGCCAGCAGGGAAGGGGGGGCTAATGAAAAACTGTTTTTT
j_call: TRBJ1-4
v_call: TRBV6-1
clone_size: few
d_call: .